A single sample is the source of the 5 T cell receptor beta chains below, sequenced in a study of T cells in Graves' hyperthyroidism and ophthalmopathy. There were TCR beta CDR3 regions amplified from RNA transcripts. With the HTBI primer set, the TCR CDR3 went through a first round of RT-PCR. TCRdb recomputed calls from the multiplex PCR reads with MiXCR, one row per CDR3 protein. Among approximately 610,000 distinct CDR3 sequences, over 12% were seen once, and the ten largest hold about 4%. What was sequenced was blood. The receptors were gathered from a woman between 40 and 50 years old with Graves' ophthalmopathy.

This clonotype was detected many times. The chain recombines TRBV6-2 or TRBV6-3 with TRBJ2-7; maybe TRBD2 (6 bases). Trimming took 5 bases from V and 7 from J, leaving 12 bases between them. There are 12 residues in the CDR3. CDR1 and CDR2 (germline): MNHEY, SVGEGT. The CDR3 region has the DNA TGTGCCAGCAGTAGCGGGCCCCTGGAGCAGTACTTC. Its translation: CASSSGPLEQYF.

This clonotype has ten or more counts. This chain connects TRBV5-1 to TRBJ1-5; TRBD1 matches 7 bases. V lost 1 base and J lost 3; bases outside the gene matches: 4. This CDR3 region has 15 residues. CDR1 and CDR2 (germline): SGHRS, YFSETQ. CDR3 sequence: CASSLWGTDNQPQHF. The CDR3 nucleotides are TGCGCCAGCAGCTTGTGGGGGACAGACAATCAGCCCCAGCATTTT. Variable domain in full (rest from reference TRBV5-1 and TRBJ1-5): KAGVTQTPRYLIKTRGQQVTLSCSPISGHRSVSWYQQTPGQGLQFLFEYFSETQRNKGNFPGRFSGRQFSNSRSEMNVSTLELGDSALYLCASSLWGTDNQPQHFGDGTRLSIL.

This clonotype was counted a single time. This may be a read error: a much more frequent sequence differs by one nucleotide. The rearrangement uses TRBV12-3 or TRBV12-4 and TRBJ2-7, with D unclear. There are 14 residues in the CDR3. V was trimmed by 4 bases and J by 5 bases, leaving 15 bases between them. The CDR3 region is CASSSLRLPHEQYF. CDR3 in DNA: TGTGCCAGCAGTTCTCTTCGGCTCCCCCACGAGCAGTACTTC.

CDR3 region: CASSAQGGEAFF. The CDR3 nucleotides are TGCGCCAGCAGTGCACAGGGCGGTGAAGCTTTCTTT. The chain joins TRBV10-1 to TRBJ1-1; tentative D call: TRBD1 (6 bases). Germline V CDR1 and CDR2: WNHNN, SYGVQD (reference sequence). V shed 4 bases and J shed 7 bases, with 10 bases lying between them. The CDR3 has 12 residues.

In its sample, this clonotype was seen many times. V usage is TRBV19 and J usage is TRBJ1-5, with D unclear. The V end lost 3 bases, the J end lost 1 base, and 7 bases lay between the germline ends. This CDR3 has 14 residues. The germline V gene encodes CDR1 LNHDA and CDR2 SQIVND (reference sequence). In nucleotides, the CDR3 is TGTGCCAGTAGTATTTGGGGAAGCAATCAGCCCCAGCATTTT. Protein product: CASSIWGSNQPQHF.